This T cell receptor beta chain was identified in a study of T cells after yellow fever vaccination. Study-wide results and caveats: Clones that expanded after primary vaccination mostly reappeared after the booster (96% CD4, 80% to 90% CD8). Clonotypes found in both CD4 and CD8 compartments made up a small share.

On this clonotype: Antigen: not known.

TCRdb re-called the 5' RACE reads with MiXCR, one entry per CDR3 protein. Here the sample spans some 130,000 distinct CDR3 sequences, under 8% being singletons. The CDR3 totals 15 residues. The V end was cut by 3 bases, the J end by 0 bases, with 12 bases between. The chain has TRBV12-3 or TRBV12-4 and TRBJ2-7; D might be TRBD2 (5 bases). This TCR came from a man aged 30 to 45 who received the YFV17D yellow fever vaccine. Sequenced here: CD4+ T cells sorted from PBMCs, sampled 10 days after the yellow fever booster vaccination. CDR3 sequence reads: CASSFGRRSSYEQYF. The CDR3 coding sequence is TGTGCCAGCAGTTTCGGCAGGAGGAGCTCCTACGAGCAGTACTTC.